A single sample gave rise to the 30 T cell receptor beta chains below, sequenced in a study of shared clonotypes between healthy human individuals. The protocol was immunoSEQ multiplex PCR, while the TCRdb copy is restricted to in-frame clones and leaves out a portion. The sample includes over a million clones, about 84% of them seen just once. Sequences were obtained from memory CD4+ T cells from PBMCs. Subset reported: CD45RA-negative fraction. The receptor source for this set is a man aged 18 to 29 in good health. Some clones in this sample may be carry-over from other donors' samples.

This sequence joins TRBV28 and TRBJ2-2; D is undetermined. Germline V CDR1 and CDR2: MDHEN, SYDVKM. The CDR3 loop spans 13 amino acids. Trimming shortened V by 4 bases and J by 3 bases, and 6 bases separated the two germline ends. CDR3 amino acids: CASSSPHTGELFF. CDR3 nucleotide sequence: TGTGCCAGCAGTTCTCCACACACCGGGGAGCTGTTTTTT.

The V and J genes are TRBV11-3 and TRBJ2-2; D remains ambiguous. Trimming stripped 3 bases from V and 0 bases from J, with 8 bases between. Germline lookup yields CDR1 SGHNT and CDR2 YENEEA. The CDR3 sequence is 15 residues long. The CDR3 nucleotides are TGTGCCAGCAGCTTCCGGGTCGCGAACACCGGGGAGCTGTTTTTT. It codes for CASSFRVANTGELFF.

V usage is TRBV10-3 and J usage is TRBJ1-2; TRBD1 agrees at 10 bases. This CDR3 is 13 amino acids long. From germline, CDR1 is ENHRY and CDR2 SYGVKD. The V and J ends lost 11 bases and 3 bases, in that order; junction bases with no gene match: 6. CDR3 sequence: CALGQGEDYGYTF. CDR3 sequence (DNA): TGTGCCCTAGGACAGGGGGAAGACTATGGCTACACCTTC.

This clone has only a few counts. The rearrangement links TRBV9 to TRBJ1-1, with no clear D. Trimming removed 0 bases at V and 2 bases at J, with 8 bases between. This CDR3 region has 14 residues. Germline assignment: CDR1 SGDLS and CDR2 YYNGEE. CDR3 residues: CASSVGVENTEAFF. In DNA form, the CDR3 reads TGTGCCAGCAGCGTAGGAGTCGAAAACACTGAAGCTTTCTTT.

The gene calls are TRBV5-4 and TRBJ2-7; 10 nucleotides align to TRBD2. Germline trimming cut 4 bases from V and 6 bases from J; bases unmatched to any gene: 4. The CDR3 loop spans 13 amino acids. The germline CDR1 and CDR2 sequences are SGHNT and YYREEE (reference sequence). CDR3 in DNA: TGTGCCAGCAGCAAAGGACTAGCGGTCGAGCAGTACTTC. The encoded protein is CASSKGLAVEQYF.

The chain uses TRBV27 and TRBJ1-4, with 8 bases aligning to TRBD1. V was clipped by 6 bases and J by 3 bases; unmatched bases: 15. CDR1 is MNHEY, CDR2 SMNVEV, per germline (reference sequence). The CDR3 is 18 residues long. The CDR3 DNA sequence: TGTGCCAGCAGGATGACAGGGGAACTGCTGTGGTCTAATGAAAAACTGTTTTTT. Its protein is CASRMTGELLWSNEKLFF.

The CDR3 coding sequence is TGTGCCAGCAGCCCGACTAGCGGGAGATACACAGATACGCAGTATTTT. This codes for CASSPTSGRYTDTQYF. The chain uses TRBV28 and TRBJ2-3, with 12 positions matching TRBD2. The V and J ends lost 6 bases and 2 bases, in that order; junction bases with no gene match: 6. CDR1 and CDR2 from the germline V gene are MDHEN and SYDVKM. The CDR3 runs 16 residues.

The CDR3 here is CASSKVWTGPFGANVLTF. The CDR3 bases are TGTGCCAGCAGCAAAGTCTGGACAGGGCCGTTCGGGGCCAACGTCCTGACTTTC. The chain couples TRBV21-1 to TRBJ2-6; TRBD1 was called by the table and not checked on the DNA. TRBV21-1 is a pseudogene. The CDR3 contains 18 residues.

This clone was seen only once. This chain links TRBV2 with TRBJ1-1; D not certain. The length of the CDR3 is 16 residues. The germline gives CDR1 SNHLY, CDR2 FYNNEI. V was clipped by 3 bases and J by 0 bases, with 14 bases between them. CDR3 sequence (DNA): TGTGCCAGCAGTGACAGAACAGCCGCCCTGAACACTGAAGCTTTCTTT. Amino acids: CASSDRTAALNTEAFF.

This clone was picked up a small number of times. V is TRBV28 and J is TRBJ2-7, with 9 bases that match TRBD1. The CDR3 sequence is 14 residues long. The V gene end was trimmed by 7 bases and the J gene end by 0 bases; junction bases not matched to a gene: 4. The germline CDR1 and CDR2 sequences are MDHEN and SYDVKM. The CDR3: CASKGQGPSYEQYF. CDR3 sequence (DNA): TGTGCCAGCAAGGGACAGGGTCCCTCCTACGAGCAGTACTTC.

The CDR3 region is CAWKLEGEAFF. The CDR3 nucleotides are TGTGCCTGGAAACTCGAGGGGGAAGCTTTCTTT. This chain joins TRBV6-5 and TRBJ1-1, with a weak D call TRBD1 (5 bases). CDR1 and CDR2 from the germline V gene are MNHEY and SVGAGI. The CDR3 contains 11 residues. V was cut by 11 bases and J by 8 bases, with 15 bases left in between.

The chain has TRBV4-2 and TRBJ2-2; D is unresolved. V was clipped by 4 bases and J by 2 bases, with 11 bases between them. The CDR3 is 15 amino acids. Germline V gives CDR1 LGHNA, CDR2 YNFKEQ. CDR3 loop: CASSRRARNTGELFF. CDR3 sequence (DNA): TGTGCCAGCAGCCGAAGGGCCCGTAACACCGGGGAGCTGTTTTTT.

This clone was counted ten times or more. The gene calls are TRBV7-2 and TRBJ2-3; TRBD2 matches at 8 bases. V lost 1 base and J lost 5; bases outside the gene matches: 8. This CDR3 contains 16 residues. The germline CDR1 and CDR2 sequences are SGHTA and FQGNSA. For the CDR3, the DNA is TGTGCCAGCAGCTTAGTAGTCGGGAGGGCCGTAGATACGCAGTATTTT. Translating it yields CASSLVVGRAVDTQYF. Using reference TRBV7-2 and TRBJ2-3 for the parts outside the CDR3, the full variable domain is GAGVSQSPSNKVTEKGKDVELRCDPISGHTALYWYRQSLGQGLEFLIYFQGNSAPDKSGLPSDRFSAERTGGSVSTLTIQRTQQEDSAVYLCASSLVVGRAVDTQYFGPGTRLTVL.

This chain uses TRBV7-2 with TRBJ1-2; no firm D call. CDR3 size: 14 residues. Germline loops: CDR1 SGHTA, CDR2 FQGNSA. V was shortened by 1 base and J by 0 bases, with 6 bases between the two germline ends. CDR3 DNA: TGTGCCAGCAGCTTAGACGCAACTAACTATGGCTACACCTTC. It yields the protein CASSLDATNYGYTF.

This clone showed up many times. This chain links TRBV5-1 with TRBJ2-2; TRBD1 matches at 7 bases. There are 15 residues in the CDR3. V lost 0 bases, J lost 4 bases, and 3 bases stayed unmatched. Looked up from germline, CDR1 is SGHRS and CDR2 is YFSETQ. CDR3 bases: TGCGCCAGCAGCTTGGGGGACAGCACCACCGGGGAGCTGTTTTTT. Its protein is CASSLGDSTTGELFF.

This sequence joins TRBV28 and TRBJ1-2; D perhaps matches TRBD1 (6 bases). Germline lookup yields CDR1 MDHEN and CDR2 SYDVKM. The CDR3 is made up of 16 amino acids. The V end lost 0 bases, the J end lost 1 base, and 12 bases lay between the germline ends. The CDR3 DNA follows: TGTGCCAGCAGTTTATGGCAGGGGCTCTTTAACTATGGCTACACCTTC. It encodes CASSLWQGLFNYGYTF.

The chain joins TRBV5-4 to TRBJ2-7; D call uncertain. V lost 0 bases, J lost 7 bases, and 17 bases lay in between. The CDR3 is 15 residues long. Germline V gene data show CDR1 as SGHNT and CDR2 as YYREEE (reference sequence). DNA of the CDR3: TGTGCCAGCAGCTTGGACTTCAGGTATTCTTTGGAGCAGTACTTC. This codes for CASSLDFRYSLEQYF. Drawing the rest from reference TRBV5-4 and TRBJ2-7, the complete variable domain is ETGVTQSPTHLIKTRGQQVTLRCSSQSGHNTVSWYQQALGQGPQFIFQYYREEENGRGNFPPRFSGLQFPNYSSELNVNALELDDSALYLCASSLDFRYSLEQYFGPGTRLTVT.

In DNA, the CDR3 is TGCGCCAGCAGCTTGGCTCCACAGGGCATGGGCACTGAAGCTTTCTTT. Translated: CASSLAPQGMGTEAFF. The V gene is TRBV5-1, the J gene TRBJ1-1, with D possibly TRBD1 on 6 matching bases. Germline lookup yields CDR1 SGHRS and CDR2 YFSETQ. There are 16 residues in the CDR3. The ends were cut back, 0 bases at V and 4 bases at J, with 16 bases in the middle. Combining the CDR3 with reference TRBV5-1 and TRBJ1-1 gives the whole variable domain KAGVTQTPRYLIKTRGQQVTLSCSPISGHRSVSWYQQTPGQGLQFLFEYFSETQRNKGNFPGRFSGRQFSNSRSEMNVSTLELGDSALYLCASSLAPQGMGTEAFFGQGTRLTVV.

DNA of the CDR3: TGTGCCAGCAGTTTAAGGACGGGAGGGCCGAATGAGCAGTTCTTC. Translation: CASSLRTGGPNEQFF. The chain links TRBV28 to TRBJ2-1; TRBD2 matches at 8 bases. This CDR3 is built from 15 residues. Per germline, CDR1 MDHEN and CDR2 SYDVKM. V dropped 2 bases and J dropped 7; count of bases not matched to a gene: 7.

This sequence joins TRBV7-9 and TRBJ2-7; 8 bases are a match to TRBD1. This CDR3 spans 15 amino acids. Germline V gives CDR1 SEHNR, CDR2 FQNEAQ (reference sequence). The J segment lost 5 bases and the V segment lost 5 bases, leaving 11 bases of the junction unmatched. The CDR3 DNA sequence: TGTGCCAGCAGCATTGTCACAGGGGGAAGAAACGAGCAGTACTTC. Protein product: CASSIVTGGRNEQYF.

This clone appeared once. This chain joins TRBV28 and TRBJ2-5, with unresolved D. Germline V gene lookup returns CDR1 MDHEN and CDR2 SYDVKM. This CDR3 is 13 amino acids long. The V end was cut by 5 bases, the J end by 6 bases, with 13 bases between. The CDR3 protein is CASSILREKTQYF. The CDR3 DNA sequence: TGTGCCAGCAGTATTCTACGAGAAAAGACCCAGTACTTC.

The chain joins TRBV4-1 to TRBJ2-2, with D possibly being TRBD1 (5 bases). This CDR3 is 15 amino acids long. Germline V gene sequence: CDR1 MGHRA, CDR2 YSYEKL. V was cut by 1 base and J by 6 bases, with 12 bases left in between. The CDR3 sequence: CASSQVRAGPGELFF. Here the CDR3 DNA reads TGCGCCAGCAGCCAAGTTCGGGCAGGGCCCGGGGAGCTGTTTTTT.

This sequence joins TRBV14 and TRBJ2-1, with a possible D match to TRBD2 (6 bases). Germline V CDR1 and CDR2: SGHDN, FVKESK. Trimming took off 4 bases at V and 1 base at J, with 14 bases between the two ends. The CDR3 is made up of 16 amino acids. As DNA, the CDR3 is TGTGCCAGCAGCCCACGTAGGCTAGCGTCCTACAATGAGCAGTTCTTC. Translation: CASSPRRLASYNEQFF.

The V and J genes are TRBV2 and TRBJ2-1; D tentatively reads TRBD1 or TRBD2 (5 bases each). Looked up from germline, CDR1 is SNHLY and CDR2 is FYNNEI. V was trimmed by 8 bases and J by 4 bases, leaving 18 bases between them. The CDR3 totals 15 residues. CDR3 sequence (DNA): TGTGCCAGCCGCGCCGGGACGGCTGGTTACAATGAGCAGTTCTTC. Amino acids: CASRAGTAGYNEQFF.

The chain uses TRBV5-1 and TRBJ1-2; weak D call: TRBD1 (5 bases). CDR1 is SGHRS, CDR2 YFSETQ, per germline. The CDR3 has 16 residues. V shed 0 bases and J shed 7 bases, with 19 bases lying between them. CDR3 sequence reads: CASSLAQGTSLGGYTF. For the CDR3, the DNA is TGCGCCAGCAGCTTGGCCCAGGGCACGTCCTTGGGTGGCTACACCTTC.

CDR3: CASSEISRQGLRELFF. As DNA, the CDR3 is TGTGCCAGCAGTGAAATCTCGAGGCAGGGCTTGCGGGAGCTGTTTTTT. The chain is built from TRBV25-1 and TRBJ2-2; perhaps TRBD1 as D (5 bases). Germline lookup yields CDR1 MGHDK and CDR2 SYGVNS. The CDR3 has 16 residues. The V and J ends lost 2 bases and 9 bases respectively, with 19 bases between them.

The chain joins TRBV28 to TRBJ2-7; tentatively, D is TRBD2 (5 bases). The CDR3 has 15 residues. V lost 6 bases and J 2 bases, leaving 17 bases between the germline ends. Germline V lookup: CDR1 MDHEN, CDR2 SYDVKM. The CDR3 DNA reads TGTGCCAGCAGCTCCTCGGGTCTAGCACCCTACGAGCAGTACTTC. Protein sequence: CASSSSGLAPYEQYF.

The gene calls are TRBV5-4 and TRBJ2-3; 9 bases agree with TRBD2. This CDR3 comprises 14 residues. CDR1 is SGHNT and CDR2 is YYREEE in the germline V gene (reference sequence). The ends lost 3 bases at V and 3 bases at J; junction bases unmatched: 2. The CDR3 nucleotides are TGTGCCAGCAGCTCAGCGGGAGGAACAGATACGCAGTATTTT. Protein: CASSSAGGTDTQYF.

This clone occurred once. The V call is TRBV11-2, the J call TRBJ2-3, with a weak D call TRBD2 (5 bases). The CDR3 is made up of 15 amino acids. V lost 5 bases to trimming and J lost 2 bases, with 14 bases between them. Looked up from germline, CDR1 is SGHAT and CDR2 is FQNNGV. In DNA, the CDR3 is TGTGCCAGCAGCCCTTTGGGAGATCTCACAGATACGCAGTATTTT. This gives the protein CASSPLGDLTDTQYF. The full variable domain, in which reference TRBV11-2 and TRBJ2-3 provide the parts outside the CDR3, is EAGVAQSPRYKIIEKRQSVAFWCNPISGHATLYWYQQILGQGPKLLIQFQNNGVVDDSQLPKDRFSAERLKGVDSTLKIQPAKLEDSAVYLCASSPLGDLTDTQYFGPGTRLTVL.

The V call is TRBV6-6, the J call TRBJ2-2; D remains unclear. Germline lookup yields CDR1 MNHNY and CDR2 SVGAGI (reference sequence). The CDR3 has 14 residues. Trimming removed 6 bases from V and 4 bases from J, with 12 bases in between. This CDR3 is CASSGVRGTGELFF. In DNA, the CDR3 is TGTGCCAGCAGCGGAGTAAGAGGCACCGGGGAGCTGTTTTTT.